This T cell receptor (beta chain) stems from a study of cytomegalovirus exposure and HLA in healthy donors. The PCR was carried out with 60 Vbeta primers and 13 Jbeta primers. The table came from immunoSEQ multiplex PCR; TCRdb's copy has only in-frame clones and leaves some out. Of 98,000 or so clones in the sample, under 80% were seen once. Sequenced sample: PBMCs. The clonotype comes from a human donor in good health.

The DNA for the CDR3 is TGTGCCAGCAGCCCCCGCCCCCCCGGGGGCACTGAAGCTTTCTTT. Encoded protein: CASSPRPPGGTEAFF. The chain employs TRBV11-2 and TRBJ1-1, with D perhaps TRBD1 (5 bases). CDR1 is SGHAT, CDR2 FQNNGV, per germline. Between the trimmed V and J ends, which lost 5 bases and 4 bases, there was a span of 17 bases. The CDR3 totals 15 residues.